The rows below give T cell receptor beta chains drawn from one sample of a study of T cells expressing NK-cell markers. TCRdb reprocessed the 5' RACE reads, keeping one entry per CDR3 protein, no DNA. The sample totals 550,000 or so distinct CDR3 sequences; its top ten clones hold roughly 3.6%. Sequencing was carried out using blood T cells: a sorted CD56 or NKG2C T cell subset, CD4+ or CD8+ T cells, or bulk PBMC T cells (not recorded which). The receptors derive from a young man in good health. Both conserved end residues are part of each CDR3.

V	length	J	CDR3
TRBV7-8	13	TRBJ1-3	CASIHQRGNTIYF
TRBV10-3	15	TRBJ2-1	CAISVRGLEYNEQFF
TRBV5-1	15	TRBJ2-3	CASSLASRATDTQYF
TRBV5-1	13	TRBJ1-2	CASSLEQNYGYTF
TRBV4-2	12	TRBJ2-4	CASSQDLSIQYF
TRBV20-1	15	TRBJ2-5	CSARPWTPGQETQYF
TRBV20-1	15	TRBJ2-5	CSLAGRRSDQETQYF
TRBV6-5	15	TRBJ2-7	CASSYSSGRIYEQYF
TRBV7-2	14	TRBJ1-1	CASSFLGSRTEAFF
TRBV30	15	TRBJ2-6	CAWSVRVSGANVLTF
TRBV25-1	16	TRBJ2-2	CASSEGLARNTGELFF
TRBV5-1	16	TRBJ1-3	CASSIAPREAGNTIYF
TRBV12-3/TRBV12-4	14	TRBJ2-1	CASSTLAGYNEQFF
TRBV7-9	12	TRBJ1-5	CASSLGAQPQHF
TRBV18	15	TRBJ2-4	CASSQWDLAKNIQYF
TRBV30	15	TRBJ2-5	CAWSVRRSSQETQYF
TRBV2	13	TRBJ2-1	CASHRTGSREQFF
TRBV27	13	TRBJ2-5	CASSWGFKETQYF
TRBV4-3	12	TRBJ1-1	CASSYEVGEAFF
TRBV6-1	15	TRBJ1-4	CASRLATATNEKLFF
TRBV29-1	13	TRBJ2-2	CSVAEGATGELFF
TRBV29-1	12	TRBJ2-5	CSVGWTEGTQYF